This entry lists 10 T cell receptor beta chains sequenced from one sample in a study of spatial heterogeneity in lung cancer. TCRdb reprocessed the 5' RACE reads via MiXCR and lists one record per CDR3 protein. The sample lists some 22,000 distinct CDR3 sequences, about 4.7% occurring once. Time point defined: sample taken at primary tumor resection. The authors sequenced whole RNA from tumor, nontumor lung or frozen PBMC without sorting. The source was PBMCs, collected at surgery. These receptors were taken from a male donor with early-stage non-small cell lung cancer.

This clonotype showed up many times. The junction shows a germline mismatch at one end, possibly a read error. The rearrangement joins TRBV6-5 to TRBJ1-5; D is perhaps TRBD1 (6 bases). The V gene's germline CDR1 is MNHEY and CDR2 SVGAGI. The CDR3 extends over 15 amino acids. The CDR3 spells CASSYIGGPNQSQHF. DNA for the CDR3: TGTGCCAGCAGTTACATCGGGGGCCCGAATCAGTCCCAGCATTTT.

This clonotype was detected many times. The CDR3 spells CASSVQGYEQYF. The CDR3 DNA reads TGTGCCAGCAGTGTACAGGGATACGAGCAGTACTTC. This rearrangement joins TRBV28 to TRBJ2-7, with D maybe TRBD1 (6 bases). This CDR3 has 12 amino acids. V was cut by 5 bases and J by 4 bases, with 9 bases left in between. Germline V CDR1 and CDR2: MDHEN, SYDVKM.

This clonotype came up a few times. V is TRBV3-1 and J is TRBJ2-2; D is unresolved. Germline loops: CDR1 LGHDT, CDR2 YNNKEL (reference sequence). The CDR3 totals 15 residues. The V and J ends lost 1 base and 3 bases respectively, with 9 bases between them. In DNA, the CDR3 is TGTGCCAGCAGCCAAGTTTTAGGGTACACCGGGGAGCTGTTTTTT. It specifies CASSQVLGYTGELFF.

This clonotype was observed many times. The chain links TRBV20-1 to TRBJ1-6; D remains unclear. Trimming took 4 bases from V and 4 from J, leaving 8 bases between them. There are 13 residues in the CDR3. Germline CDR1 and CDR2: DFQATT and SNEGSKA (reference sequence). CDR3 sequence reads: CSANGQYNSPLHF. CDR3 coding DNA: TGCAGTGCTAATGGCCAGTATAATTCACCCCTCCACTTT.

The chain joins TRBV27 to TRBJ1-6, with unresolved D. The CDR3 has 13 residues. From germline, CDR1 is MNHEY and CDR2 SMNVEV (reference sequence). The V and J ends lost 1 base and 7 bases respectively, with 5 bases between them. Here the CDR3 reads CASSLWENSPLHF. The CDR3 coding sequence is TGTGCCAGCAGTTTATGGGAGAATTCACCCCTCCACTTT.

This clonotype was seen a handful of times. The genes are TRBV6-1 and TRBJ1-3, with a tentative D call TRBD1 (5 bases). The CDR3 runs to 14 residues. Trimming shortened V by 5 bases and J by 2 bases, and 10 bases separated the two germline ends. The V gene's germline CDR1 is MNHNS and CDR2 SASEGT. CDR3 DNA sequence: TGTGCCAGCAGTACGGACATTACTGGAAACACCATATATTTT. It specifies CASSTDITGNTIYF.

This clonotype has ten or more counts. The chain recombines TRBV7-2 with TRBJ1-5; 7 nucleotides align to TRBD1. V was pared by 0 bases and J by 7 bases, with 3 bases of the junction left unmatched. The germline V gene has CDR1 SGHTA and CDR2 FQGNSA. CDR3 length: 14 residues. The chain's CDR3 is CASSLAEGQQPQHF. Written as DNA, the CDR3 is TGTGCCAGCAGCTTAGCGGAGGGACAGCAGCCCCAGCATTTT.

This clonotype was counted many times. This chain links TRBV12-3 or TRBV12-4 with TRBJ2-6, with D tentatively TRBD1 or TRBD2 (6 bases each). CDR3 length: 16 amino acids. The V and J ends lost 7 bases and 2 bases respectively, with 15 bases between them. The DNA of the CDR3 is TGTGCCAGCACGTCCGGGGGCTCCCCTGGGGCCAACGTCCTGACTTTC. Translating it yields CASTSGGSPGANVLTF.

The CDR3 bases are TGTGCCAGCAGCTTAGTACCGGGACTAGCGGGGGGACACATTCAGTACTTC. Protein product: CASSLVPGLAGGHIQYF. This sequence joins TRBV7-2 and TRBJ2-4; 15 nucleotides line up with TRBD2. V shed 1 base, J shed 8 bases, and the junction held 6 bases outside the gene matches. The V gene's germline CDR1 is SGHTA and CDR2 FQGNSA. This CDR3 region has 17 residues.

This clonotype came up many times. The chain uses TRBV12-3 or TRBV12-4 and TRBJ2-1; D is perhaps TRBD1 or TRBD2 (6 bases each). Trimming left V 3 bases short and J 8 bases short, with 11 bases between. This CDR3 is 13 amino acids long. DNA of the CDR3: TGTGCCAGCAGTTTCCTCGGGGGCGATGAGCAGTTCTTC. Translation gives CASSFLGGDEQFF.